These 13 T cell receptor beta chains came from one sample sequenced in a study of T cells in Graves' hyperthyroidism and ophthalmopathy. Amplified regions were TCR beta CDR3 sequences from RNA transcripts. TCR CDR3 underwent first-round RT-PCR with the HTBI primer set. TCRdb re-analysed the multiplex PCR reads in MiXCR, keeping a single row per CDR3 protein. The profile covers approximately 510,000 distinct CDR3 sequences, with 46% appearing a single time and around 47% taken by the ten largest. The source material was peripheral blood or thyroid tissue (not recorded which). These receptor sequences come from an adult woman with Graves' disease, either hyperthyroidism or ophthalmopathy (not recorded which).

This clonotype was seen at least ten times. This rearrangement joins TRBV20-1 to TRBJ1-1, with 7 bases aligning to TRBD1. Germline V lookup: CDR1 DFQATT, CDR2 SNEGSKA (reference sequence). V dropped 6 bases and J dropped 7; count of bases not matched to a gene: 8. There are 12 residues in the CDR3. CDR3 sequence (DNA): TGCAGTGCCAGACAGGGCTTAAATGAAGCTTTCTTT. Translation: CSARQGLNEAFF.

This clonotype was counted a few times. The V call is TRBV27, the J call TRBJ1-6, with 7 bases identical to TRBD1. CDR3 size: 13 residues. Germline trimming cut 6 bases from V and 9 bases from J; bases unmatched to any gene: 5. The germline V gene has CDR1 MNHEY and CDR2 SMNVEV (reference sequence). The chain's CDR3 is CASSPDRVSPLHF. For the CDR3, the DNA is TGTGCCAGCAGCCCAGACAGGGTTTCACCCCTCCACTTT.

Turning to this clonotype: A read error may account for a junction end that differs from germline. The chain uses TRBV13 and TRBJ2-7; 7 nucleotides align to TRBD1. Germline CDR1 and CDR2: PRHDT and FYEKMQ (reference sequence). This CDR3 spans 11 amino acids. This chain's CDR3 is CASSLGGDRNF. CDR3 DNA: TGTGCCAGCAGTTTAGGTGGGGACAGAAACTTC.

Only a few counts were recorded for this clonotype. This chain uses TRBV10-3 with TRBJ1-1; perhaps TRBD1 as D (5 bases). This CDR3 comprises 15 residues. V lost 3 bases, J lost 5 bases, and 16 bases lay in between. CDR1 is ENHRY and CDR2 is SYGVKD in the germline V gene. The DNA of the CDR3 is TGTGCCATCAGTGATTTGATGGCAGGGCGGACTGAAGCTTTCTTT. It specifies CAISDLMAGRTEAFF.

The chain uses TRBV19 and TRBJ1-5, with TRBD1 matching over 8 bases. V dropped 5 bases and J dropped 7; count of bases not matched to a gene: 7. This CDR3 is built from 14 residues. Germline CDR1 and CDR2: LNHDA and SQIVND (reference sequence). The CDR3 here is CASSSGQGEQPQHF. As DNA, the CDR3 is TGTGCCAGTAGTTCAGGACAGGGCGAACAGCCCCAGCATTTT.

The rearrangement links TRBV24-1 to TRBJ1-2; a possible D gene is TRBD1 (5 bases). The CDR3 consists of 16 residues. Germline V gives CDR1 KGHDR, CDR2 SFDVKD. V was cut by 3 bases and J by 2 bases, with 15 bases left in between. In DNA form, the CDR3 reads TGTGCCACCAGTGATGTACAGGCCGCGGGGAACTATGGCTACACCTTC. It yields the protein CATSDVQAAGNYGYTF.

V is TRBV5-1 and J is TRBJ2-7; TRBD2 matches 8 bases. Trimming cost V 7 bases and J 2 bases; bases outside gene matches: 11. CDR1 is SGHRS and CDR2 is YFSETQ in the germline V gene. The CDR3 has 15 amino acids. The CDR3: CASRKTGTSTYEQYF. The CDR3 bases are TGCGCCAGCCGAAAAACCGGGACTAGTACCTACGAGCAGTACTTC.

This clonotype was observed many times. The CDR3 region has the DNA TGTGCCAGCACCCACAGGGTGCACACTGAAGCTTTCTTT. It codes for CASTHRVHTEAFF. The chain couples TRBV12-3 or TRBV12-4 to TRBJ1-1; D possibly corresponds to TRBD1 (6 bases). V lost 7 bases and J 3 bases, leaving 12 bases between the germline ends. This CDR3 has 13 residues.

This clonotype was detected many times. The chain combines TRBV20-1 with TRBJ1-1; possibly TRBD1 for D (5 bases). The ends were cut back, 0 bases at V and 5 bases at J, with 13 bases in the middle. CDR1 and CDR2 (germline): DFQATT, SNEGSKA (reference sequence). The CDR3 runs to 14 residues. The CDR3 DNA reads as TGCAGTGCTAGAGATTCCGGGGGAAGGACTGAAGCTTTCTTT. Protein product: CSARDSGGRTEAFF.

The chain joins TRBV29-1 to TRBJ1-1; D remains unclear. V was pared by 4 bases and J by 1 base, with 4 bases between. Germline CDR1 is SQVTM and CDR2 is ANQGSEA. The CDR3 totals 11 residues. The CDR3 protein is CSVVENTEAFF. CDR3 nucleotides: TGCAGCGTTGTCGAGAACACTGAAGCTTTCTTT.

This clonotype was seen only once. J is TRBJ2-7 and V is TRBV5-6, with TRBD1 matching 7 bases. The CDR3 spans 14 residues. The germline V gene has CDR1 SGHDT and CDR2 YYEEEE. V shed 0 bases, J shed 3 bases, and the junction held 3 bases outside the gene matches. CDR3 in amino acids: CASSLGTGYYEQYF. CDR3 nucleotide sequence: TGTGCCAGCAGCTTGGGGACAGGTTACTACGAGCAGTACTTC.

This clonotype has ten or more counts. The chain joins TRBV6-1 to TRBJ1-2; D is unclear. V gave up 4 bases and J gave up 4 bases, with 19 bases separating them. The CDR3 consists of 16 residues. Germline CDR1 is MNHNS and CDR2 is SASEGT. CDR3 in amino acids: CASSGRVEGWIYGYTF. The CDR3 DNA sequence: TGTGCCAGCAGTGGTCGGGTCGAGGGATGGATCTATGGCTACACCTTC.

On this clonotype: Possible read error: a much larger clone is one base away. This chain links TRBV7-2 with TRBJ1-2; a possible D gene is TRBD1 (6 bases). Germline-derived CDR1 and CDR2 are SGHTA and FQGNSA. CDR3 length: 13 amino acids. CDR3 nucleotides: TGTGCCAGCAGCCCGGACAGTGCGTATGGCTGCACCTTC. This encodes CASSPDSAYGCTF.